Following are 12 T cell receptor beta chains from one sample sequenced in a study of T cells in Graves' hyperthyroidism and ophthalmopathy. Amplified regions were TCR beta CDR3 sequences from RNA transcripts. TCR CDR3 regions were first amplified by RT-PCR with HTBI primers. TCRdb recomputed calls from the multiplex PCR reads with MiXCR, one row per CDR3 protein. The sample includes around 300,000 distinct CDR3 sequences, over 12% of them seen just once. The material sequenced was blood. The receptors were gathered from a woman aged 45-65 years with Graves' hyperthyroidism that later progressed to Graves' ophthalmopathy.

Many counts were recorded for this clonotype. The rearrangement joins TRBV28 to TRBJ2-5; 12 bases match TRBD2. Germline CDR1 is MDHEN and CDR2 is SYDVKM. This CDR3 comprises 16 residues. Germline trimming cut 4 bases from V and 5 bases from J; bases unmatched to any gene: 8. The CDR3 spells CASSSSSGRAGETQYF. The CDR3 DNA reads TGTGCCAGCAGTTCCTCTAGCGGGAGGGCCGGTGAGACCCAGTACTTC.

The chain uses TRBV18 and TRBJ2-2; D is unclear. The length of the CDR3 is 12 residues. Per the germline V gene, CDR1 is KGHSH and CDR2 is LQKENI. Trimming left V 10 bases short and J 6 bases short, with 12 bases between. CDR3 sequence: CANPSGAGELFF. In DNA, the CDR3 is TGTGCCAACCCTTCGGGTGCCGGGGAGCTGTTTTTT.

This clonotype was seen only a few times. V is TRBV20-1 and J is TRBJ1-1; maybe TRBD1 (5 bases). Deletions cut 0 bases from V and 4 bases from J, with 15 bases between. Germline values: CDR1 DFQATT, CDR2 SNEGSKA (reference sequence). The CDR3 extends over 15 amino acids. CDR3 loop: CSARDHGAAGTEAFF. DNA for the CDR3: TGCAGTGCTAGAGATCATGGGGCCGCCGGCACTGAAGCTTTCTTT.

This clonotype was detected ten times or more. The chain joins TRBV28 to TRBJ2-7; TRBD1 matches at 8 bases. Germline V gives CDR1 MDHEN, CDR2 SYDVKM. CDR3 length: 15 residues. The trim removed 6 bases at V and 0 bases at J, leaving 7 bases unmatched. In DNA, the CDR3 is TGTGCCAGCAGCCCCGGACAGGGTTACTCCTACGAGCAGTACTTC. Encoded protein: CASSPGQGYSYEQYF.

A note on this clonotype: This sequence may be a read error, since a much larger clone differs from it by one base. The chain combines TRBV18 with TRBJ1-1; D gene uncertain. Germline CDR1 and CDR2: KGHSH and LQKENI. The CDR3 is 13 residues long. The CDR3 sequence is CVSSPWGNTEAFF. CDR3 DNA sequence: TGTGTCAGCTCACCATGGGGGAACACTGAAGCTTTCTTT.

The gene calls are TRBV20-1 and TRBJ1-5; 7 bases align to TRBD1. There are 14 residues in the CDR3. CDR1 and CDR2 from the germline V gene are DFQATT and SNEGSKA (reference sequence). J lost 3 bases, V lost 5 bases, and 7 bases had no gene match. The CDR3 reads CSAALGQTNQPQHF. CDR3 coding DNA: TGCAGTGCTGCCCTGGGACAGACCAATCAGCCCCAGCATTTT.

This clonotype came up many times. V is TRBV11-2 and J is TRBJ2-1, with 9 bases identical to TRBD1. J gave up 3 bases and V 5 bases, and 11 bases lay outside the gene matches. This CDR3 region has 17 residues. Germline V CDR1 and CDR2: SGHAT, FQNNGV. CDR3 loop: CASSPPAGTGNYNEQFF. For the CDR3, the DNA is TGTGCCAGCAGCCCCCCAGCGGGGACAGGGAACTACAATGAGCAGTTCTTC.

This clonotype appeared many times. V is TRBV5-1 and J is TRBJ2-1, with TRBD2 matching over 7 bases. CDR3 length equals 14 residues. V gave up 4 bases and J gave up 8 bases; unmatched junction bases: 9. From germline, CDR1 is SGHRS and CDR2 YFSETQ. In DNA, the CDR3 is TGCGCCAGCAGCCAGCCCGGGGGGAGCGATGAGCAGTTCTTC. This sequence encodes CASSQPGGSDEQFF.

The rearrangement joins TRBV7-6 to TRBJ1-6; TRBD1 aligns across 9 bases. Germline V lookup: CDR1 SGHVS, CDR2 FNYEAQ. Trimming at V came to 4 bases and at J to 5 bases, leaving 6 bases not matched to a gene. This CDR3 is built from 16 residues. CDR3 coding DNA: TGTGCCAGCAGCTATGACAGGGGGGGGAATAATTCACCCCTCCACTTT. It codes for CASSYDRGGNNSPLHF.

This clonotype showed up many times. V usage is TRBV3-1 and J usage is TRBJ2-5; the D is unclear. The CDR3 totals 12 residues. CDR1 and CDR2 (germline): LGHDT, YNNKEL (reference sequence). V shed 2 bases and J shed 5 bases, with 6 bases lying between them. DNA of the CDR3: TGTGCCAGCAGCCAAAGGTGGGAGACCCAGTACTTC. It codes for CASSQRWETQYF.

Of note for this clonotype: A much larger clone differs from this one at a single base, so this may be a read error. This chain links TRBV18 with TRBJ2-1, with 7 positions matching TRBD2. There are 16 residues in the CDR3. Germline values: CDR1 KGHSH, CDR2 LQKENI. The ends lost 7 bases at V and 5 bases at J; junction bases unmatched: 14. The CDR3 region has the DNA TGTGCCAGCTTATCCACGGGATCAGCGGGACACAATGAGCAGTTCTTC. The encoded protein is CASLSTGSAGHNEQFF.

The chain carries TRBV30 and TRBJ2-3, with D tentatively TRBD1 or TRBD2 (6 bases each). V gave up 1 base and J gave up 6 bases, with 14 bases separating them. Germline V gene sequence: CDR1 GTSNPN, CDR2 SVGIG (reference sequence). This CDR3 spans 14 amino acids. The chain's CDR3 is CAWSEGGPGDTQYF. CDR3 coding DNA: TGTGCCTGGAGTGAAGGGGGGCCGGGGGATACGCAGTATTTT.